A single sample gave rise to the 8 T cell receptor beta chains below, sequenced in a study of T cell responses to AZD1222 COVID-19 vaccine. Assay: immunoSEQ multiplex PCR; the TCRdb copy retains only in-frame clones and omits some. The sample carries approximately 88,000 clones, more than 75% recorded once. The starting material was peripheral blood, obtained on day 0 of AZD1222 vaccination. These receptors all come from an adult in good health.

The chain links TRBV5-4 to TRBJ2-1; tentative D call: TRBD2 (6 bases). Per germline, CDR1 SGHNT and CDR2 YYREEE (reference sequence). CDR3 length: 15 residues. V was clipped by 1 base and J by 9 bases, with 17 bases between them. CDR3 residues: CASSLPSTRHGEQFF. CDR3 DNA sequence: TGTGCCAGCAGCTTGCCTTCGACTAGACATGGTGAGCAGTTCTTC. Full variable domain (remainder filled in from reference TRBV5-4 and TRBJ2-1): ETGVTQSPTHLIKTRGQQVTLRCSSQSGHNTVSWYQQALGQGPQFIFQYYREEENGRGNFPPRFSGLQFPNYSSELNVNALELDDSALYLCASSLPSTRHGEQFFGPGTRLTVL.

This chain joins TRBV11-2 and TRBJ2-1; TRBD2 aligns across 8 bases. This CDR3 comprises 17 residues. Germline V gene lookup returns CDR1 SGHAT and CDR2 FQNNGV. J gave up 6 bases and V 3 bases, and 13 bases lay outside the gene matches. The CDR3 is CASSFYGRAQSINEQFF. The CDR3 DNA sequence: TGTGCCAGCAGCTTTTACGGGAGGGCCCAGTCAATCAATGAGCAGTTCTTC. Combining the CDR3 with reference TRBV11-2 and TRBJ2-1 gives the whole variable domain EAGVAQSPRYKIIEKRQSVAFWCNPISGHATLYWYQQILGQGPKLLIQFQNNGVVDDSQLPKDRFSAERLKGVDSTLKIQPAKLEDSAVYLCASSFYGRAQSINEQFFGPGTRLTVL.

This clone appeared a few times. The chain couples TRBV9 to TRBJ2-1; a possible D gene is TRBD2 (5 bases). This CDR3 comprises 15 residues. Trimming removed 4 bases from V and 4 bases from J, with 15 bases in between. Germline values: CDR1 SGDLS, CDR2 YYNGEE. The CDR3: CASSRNERGYNEQFF. CDR3 nucleotides: TGTGCCAGCAGCCGTAACGAACGGGGTTACAATGAGCAGTTCTTC.

The rearrangement uses TRBV6-5 and TRBJ2-2, with 8 nucleotides matching TRBD2. V dropped 2 bases and J dropped 6; count of bases not matched to a gene: 8. The CDR3 spans 16 residues. Germline V CDR1 and CDR2: MNHEY, SVGAGI. The CDR3 DNA is TGTGCCAGCAGTTACGACGGGACTAGAACGGCCGGGGAGCTGTTTTTT. Translated, it gives CASSYDGTRTAGELFF.

J is TRBJ2-1 and V is TRBV27; 8 nucleotides align to TRBD1. The V gene end was trimmed by 6 bases and the J gene end by 4 bases; junction bases not matched to a gene: 5. The CDR3 totals 14 residues. Per the germline V gene, CDR1 is MNHEY and CDR2 is SMNVEV (reference sequence). The CDR3 region is CASRQRTGYNEQFF. The CDR3 DNA is TGTGCCAGCAGACAAAGGACAGGGTACAATGAGCAGTTCTTC.

The chain links TRBV27 to TRBJ2-3; D call uncertain. The CDR3 is 14 residues long. The germline gives CDR1 MNHEY, CDR2 SMNVEV (reference sequence). The V and J ends lost 3 bases and 6 bases respectively, with 13 bases between them. The CDR3 here is CASSFRLGKDTQYF. DNA of the CDR3: TGTGCCAGCAGTTTCCGCCTGGGGAAGGATACGCAGTATTTT.

The chain recombines TRBV27 with TRBJ1-6, with D perhaps matching TRBD1 (6 bases). Trimming shortened V by 7 bases and J by 5 bases, and 18 bases separated the two germline ends. The CDR3 totals 16 residues. From germline, CDR1 is MNHEY and CDR2 SMNVEV (reference sequence). The CDR3 region has the DNA TGTGCCAGCATTGACGGGCAGGGGTTAAATAATTCACCCCTCCACTTT. Protein sequence: CASIDGQGLNNSPLHF.

This clone has a handful of counts. This sequence joins TRBV6-6 and TRBJ2-2, with 10 bases aligning to TRBD2. After removal of 5 bases from V and 5 bases from J, the junction contained 2 bases not matched to a gene. CDR1 and CDR2 (germline): MNHNY, SVGAGI (reference sequence). This CDR3 contains 14 residues. This CDR3 is CASSLAGETGELFF. Written as DNA, the CDR3 is TGTGCCAGCAGTCTAGCGGGGGAGACCGGGGAGCTGTTTTTT.